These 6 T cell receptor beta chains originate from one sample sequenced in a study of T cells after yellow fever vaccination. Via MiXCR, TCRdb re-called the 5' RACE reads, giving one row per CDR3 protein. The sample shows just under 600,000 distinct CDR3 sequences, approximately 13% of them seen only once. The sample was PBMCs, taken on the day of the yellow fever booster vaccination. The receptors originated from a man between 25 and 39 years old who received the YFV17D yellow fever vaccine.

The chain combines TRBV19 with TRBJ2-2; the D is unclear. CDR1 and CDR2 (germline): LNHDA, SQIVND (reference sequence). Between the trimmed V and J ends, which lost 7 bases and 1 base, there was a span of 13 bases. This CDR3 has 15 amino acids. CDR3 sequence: CASNHAGVNTGELFF. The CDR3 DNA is TGTGCCAGTAATCATGCTGGAGTGAACACCGGGGAGCTGTTTTTT.

Written as DNA, the CDR3 is TGTGCCACAGCGGGAGGGAGGGCCGGGGAGCTGTTTTTT. This encodes CATAGGRAGELFF. V and J are TRBV7-6 and TRBJ2-2; 10 nucleotides align to TRBD2. The CDR3 spans 13 residues. The V segment lost 10 bases and the J segment 6 bases; nucleotides outside the gene matches: 5. The germline CDR1 and CDR2 sequences are SGHVS and FNYEAQ.

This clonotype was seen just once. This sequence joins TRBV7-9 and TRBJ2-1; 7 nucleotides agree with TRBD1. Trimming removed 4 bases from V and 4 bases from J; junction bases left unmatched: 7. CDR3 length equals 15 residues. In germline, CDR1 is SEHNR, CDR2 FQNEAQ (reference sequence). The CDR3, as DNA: TGTGCCAGCAGCTACCCCGGACAGGTTTACAATGAGCAGTTCTTC. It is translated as CASSYPGQVYNEQFF. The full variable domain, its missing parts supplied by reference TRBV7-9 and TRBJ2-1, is DTGVSQNPRHKITKRGQNVTFRCDPISEHNRLYWYRQTLGQGPEFLTYFQNEAQLEKSRLLSDRFSAERPKGSFSTLEIQRTEQGDSAMYLCASSYPGQVYNEQFFGPGTRLTVL.

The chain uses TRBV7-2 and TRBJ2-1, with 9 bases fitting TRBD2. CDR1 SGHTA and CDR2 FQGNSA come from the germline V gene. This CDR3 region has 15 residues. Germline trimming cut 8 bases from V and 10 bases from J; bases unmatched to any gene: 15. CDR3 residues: CASREGLAGVREQFF. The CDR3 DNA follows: TGTGCCAGCCGGGAGGGGTTAGCGGGAGTTCGGGAGCAGTTCTTC. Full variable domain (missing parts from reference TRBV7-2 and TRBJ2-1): GAGVSQSPSNKVTEKGKDVELRCDPISGHTALYWYRQSLGQGLEFLIYFQGNSAPDKSGLPSDRFSAERTGGSVSTLTIQRTQQEDSAVYLCASREGLAGVREQFFGPGTRLTVL.

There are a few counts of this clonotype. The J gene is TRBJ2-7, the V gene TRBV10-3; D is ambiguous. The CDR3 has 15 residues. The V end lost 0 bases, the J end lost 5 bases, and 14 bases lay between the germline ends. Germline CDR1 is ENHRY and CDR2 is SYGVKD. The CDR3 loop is CAISESIASRDEQYF. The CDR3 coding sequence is TGTGCCATCAGTGAGTCAATAGCCAGTAGGGACGAGCAGTACTTC.

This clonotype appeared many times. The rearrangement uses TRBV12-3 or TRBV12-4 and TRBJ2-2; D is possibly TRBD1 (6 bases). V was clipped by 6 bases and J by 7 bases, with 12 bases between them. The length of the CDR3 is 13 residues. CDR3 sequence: CASRVQGNGELFF. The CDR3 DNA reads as TGTGCCAGCAGGGTACAGGGTAACGGGGAGCTGTTTTTT.